This TCR beta chain was recorded in a study of blood T cells in healthy people across ages. Turning to the study itself: For every two T cells, template switching captured about one barcoded beta molecule. Study conclusions and caveats: Reliance upon unsorted PBMCs precluded definitive naive versus antigen-experienced comparison.

Next came a second PCR, run for about 6 to 12 cycles, which used a sample-barcoded 5' primer along with a J-beta primer mix. CDR3-containing paired-end reads numbering at least 2.5 million came from each sample. TCRdb used MiXCR to reprocess the 5' RACE reads, holding one entry per CDR3 protein. The sample shows 1.6 million or so distinct CDR3 sequences, roughly a third of them seen only once. This clonotype was observed once. Its specificity is not known. J gave up 7 bases and V 5 bases, and 15 bases lay outside the gene matches. The CDR3 has 17 residues. CDR1 SEHNR and CDR2 FQNEAQ come from the germline V gene (reference sequence).

This sequence originates from a woman aged 30 to 39 in good health. Sequenced material: blood. The chain recombines TRBV7-9 with TRBJ2-1; TRBD2 matches at 9 bases. The CDR3 DNA sequence: TGTGCCAGCAGCCTAAAGGCGGGAGGGCCGAATTATAATGAGCAGTTCTTC. Its translation: CASSLKAGGPNYNEQFF.